This T cell receptor beta chain was captured in a study of blood T cells in healthy people across ages. Trimming cost V 5 bases and J 9 bases; bases outside gene matches: 10. This CDR3 comprises 14 residues. Germline-derived CDR1 and CDR2 are DFQATT and SNEGSKA (reference sequence). Together with a sample-barcoded 5' primer, a J-beta primer mix was included in a second PCR lasting about 7 to 12 cycles. From the 5' RACE reads, TCRdb called clonotypes with MiXCR, one entry per CDR3 protein. Of about 540,000 distinct CDR3 sequences in the sample, around 24% were seen once. This clonotype has more than one count but fewer than ten. These same records also appear under a second study, on T cells of mothers and their children. That paper adds: With unrelated pairs as the comparison, related mother-child pairs had a slightly higher overlap that was not significant.

This chain links TRBV20-1 with TRBJ2-1; 10 bases match TRBD2. This clonotype originated in a boy younger than 18 in good health. The specimen was blood. CDR3 amino acids: CSAAPSGSYSEQFF. The DNA of the CDR3 is TGCAGTGCTGCACCTAGCGGGAGTTATAGTGAGCAGTTCTTC.